Below are 27 T cell receptor beta chains sequenced from a single sample in a study of STAT5B mutations in CD4+ large granular lymphocyte leukemia. Clones were sequenced by immunoSEQ multiplex PCR, and TCRdb holds only the in-frame ones, with some missing. The data hold about 27,000 clones, with 60% to 80% observed a single time. The specimen was CD4+ T cells from blood buffy coats. Source of these receptors: a human donor in good health.

V usage is TRBV18 and J usage is TRBJ2-3; 8 bases line up with TRBD2. The ends lost 2 bases at V and 6 bases at J; junction bases unmatched: 7. The CDR3 contains 15 residues. Germline CDR1 reads KGHSH; CDR2 reads LQKENI. The CDR3 DNA reads TGTGCCAGCTCACCAAGAATAGCGGGATCCGATACGCAGTATTTT. This gives the protein CASSPRIAGSDTQYF.

The chain is built from TRBV2 and TRBJ1-5, with 8 bases fitting TRBD1. Germline trimming cut 3 bases from V and 0 bases from J; bases unmatched to any gene: 7. CDR1 and CDR2 from the germline V gene are SNHLY and FYNNEI. The CDR3 runs to 17 residues. The CDR3 coding sequence is TGTGCCAGCAGTGACAGGACAGGGTGGGGTAGCAATCAGCCCCAGCATTTT. It translates to CASSDRTGWGSNQPQHF.

This chain links TRBV4-3 with TRBJ1-4; 7 bases are a match to TRBD1. V lost 4 bases to trimming and J lost 6 bases; unmatched junction nucleotides: 5. This CDR3 comprises 14 residues. From germline, CDR1 is LGHNA and CDR2 YSLEER. CDR3 DNA: TGCGCCAGCAGCCGCCGGGACAGAGATGAAAAACTGTTTTTT. Its translation is CASSRRDRDEKLFF.

This chain joins TRBV5-4 and TRBJ2-3; 12 positions match TRBD2. The CDR3 runs to 18 residues. The germline V gene encodes CDR1 SGHNT and CDR2 YYREEE (reference sequence). V lost 0 bases, J lost 5 bases, and 10 bases stayed unmatched. The CDR3 loop is CASSLGRTSGVVGDTQYF. The DNA for the CDR3 is TGTGCCAGCAGCTTGGGAAGGACTAGCGGGGTAGTGGGAGATACGCAGTATTTT.

This chain joins TRBV7-2 and TRBJ1-6, with 7 positions matching TRBD1. Losses at the gene ends were 5 bases for V and 7 bases for J; bases not matched to a gene: 11. CDR1 is SGHTA, CDR2 FQGNSA, per germline. The CDR3 consists of 16 residues. CDR3: CASSVRAGTENSPLHF. As DNA, the CDR3 is TGTGCCAGCAGCGTAAGGGCCGGGACAGAGAATTCACCCCTCCACTTT.

The chain carries TRBV7-2 and TRBJ1-1, with a tentative D call TRBD1 (6 bases). The germline CDR1 and CDR2 sequences are SGHTA and FQGNSA. V was cut by 1 base and J by 11 bases, with 17 bases left in between. This CDR3 has 14 amino acids. The CDR3 nucleotides read TGTGCCAGCAGCTTAGAGGGCACGGCGGGGGGCGCTTTCTTT. Translated, it gives CASSLEGTAGGAFF. The whole variable domain, remainder taken from reference TRBV7-2 and TRBJ1-1, is GAGVSQSPSNKVTEKGKDVELRCDPISGHTALYWYRQSLGQGLEFLIYFQGNSAPDKSGLPSDRFSAERTGGSVSTLTIQRTQQEDSAVYLCASSLEGTAGGAFFGQGTRLTVV.

The CDR3 reads CASSLGGEALGVEAFF. The CDR3 DNA sequence: TGTGCCAGCAGCTTAGGAGGGGAGGCACTAGGGGTTGAAGCTTTCTTT. This sequence joins TRBV7-9 and TRBJ1-1, with D possibly TRBD1 on 5 matching bases. The CDR3 spans 16 residues. V was pared by 1 base and J by 7 bases, with 19 bases between. Germline CDR1 SEHNR, CDR2 FQNEAQ (reference sequence).

The chain combines TRBV7-9 with TRBJ2-3, with D unclear. The CDR3 spans 16 residues. V gave up 1 base and J gave up 0 bases, with 11 bases separating them. CDR1 is SEHNR, CDR2 FQNEAQ, per germline (reference sequence). The CDR3 reads CASSLGWGESTDTQYF. Here the CDR3 DNA reads TGTGCCAGCAGCTTAGGGTGGGGTGAGAGCACAGATACGCAGTATTTT.

This clone was seen a few times. The V and J genes are TRBV30 and TRBJ1-1; D call uncertain. The V end lost 6 bases, the J end lost 4 bases, and 12 bases lay between the germline ends. The germline V gene has CDR1 GTSNPN and CDR2 SVGIG (reference sequence). The CDR3 consists of 12 residues. CDR3 nucleotides: TGTGCCTGTGAGGGATTTGGCACTGAAGCTTTCTTT. Its translation: CACEGFGTEAFF. The entire variable domain, with the rest obtained from reference TRBV30 and TRBJ1-1, is as follows: SQTIHQWPATLVQPVGSPLSLECTVEGTSNPNLYWYRQAAGRGLQLLFYSVGIGQISSEVPQNLSASRPQDRQFILSSKKLLLSDSGFYLCACEGFGTEAFFGQGTRLTVV.

This clone occurred a few times. The chain combines TRBV28 with TRBJ1-2, with D possibly matching TRBD1 (6 bases). Germline V CDR1 and CDR2: MDHEN, SYDVKM. There are 15 residues in the CDR3. Trimming removed 5 bases at V and 0 bases at J, with 13 bases between. CDR3 bases: TGTGCCAGCAGTATACGACAGGTCTCTAACTATGGCTACACCTTC. Translated: CASSIRQVSNYGYTF.

The rearrangement joins TRBV7-9 to TRBJ2-1; D ambiguous. The CDR3 runs to 15 residues. Per the germline V gene, CDR1 is SEHNR and CDR2 is FQNEAQ (reference sequence). The V end lost 2 bases, the J end lost 0 bases, and 8 bases lay between the germline ends. The CDR3 coding sequence is TGTGCCAGCAGCTTATACAGCAGCTCCTACAATGAGCAGTTCTTC. Protein: CASSLYSSSYNEQFF.

This clone showed up just a few times. The genes are TRBV10-3 and TRBJ1-1; D unclear. The ends were cut back, 4 bases at V and 1 base at J, with 7 bases in the middle. Germline V gives CDR1 ENHRY, CDR2 SYGVKD. This CDR3 region has 13 residues. CDR3 in amino acids: CAISGTQNTEAFF. CDR3 bases: TGTGCCATCAGTGGAACACAGAACACTGAAGCTTTCTTT.

This clone was seen only a few times. CDR3 nucleotide sequence: TGTGCCAGCAGCTTAGAAGGGACAGCGAACAATGAGCAGTTCTTC. Translation: CASSLEGTANNEQFF. The rearrangement uses TRBV7-9 and TRBJ2-1; TRBD1 aligns across 7 bases. The V and J ends lost 1 base and 5 bases, in that order; junction bases with no gene match: 5. This CDR3 has 15 residues. Germline assignment: CDR1 SEHNR and CDR2 FQNEAQ (reference sequence).

This chain joins TRBV19 and TRBJ2-4; TRBD2 aligns across 7 bases. The CDR3 is 16 amino acids. The V gene's germline CDR1 is LNHDA and CDR2 SQIVND (reference sequence). J gave up 1 base and V 6 bases, and 9 bases lay outside the gene matches. The CDR3: CASRSPGGGAKNIQYF. The DNA for the CDR3 is TGTGCCAGTAGATCCCCTGGGGGAGGGGCCAAAAACATTCAGTACTTC.

The V call is TRBV5-1, the J call TRBJ2-3; D may be TRBD2 (5 bases). This CDR3 comprises 15 residues. Germline V gives CDR1 SGHRS, CDR2 YFSETQ. The V end was cut by 4 bases, the J end by 1 base, with 13 bases between. DNA of the CDR3: TGCGCCAGCAGCCCCTCGGGTAGCGGCACAGATACGCAGTATTTT. Its protein product is CASSPSGSGTDTQYF.

The chain employs TRBV7-9 and TRBJ2-2, with D perhaps TRBD1 or TRBD2 (5 bases each). Trimming shortened V by 8 bases and J by 6 bases, and 25 bases separated the two germline ends. Germline values: CDR1 SEHNR, CDR2 FQNEAQ (reference sequence). The CDR3 spans 17 residues. The CDR3 sequence: CASPPLRDLEGAGELFF. In DNA form, the CDR3 reads TGTGCCAGCCCCCCGCTCCGGGACCTTGAAGGGGCCGGGGAGCTGTTTTTT. The variable domain in full, completed from reference TRBV7-9 and TRBJ2-2, reads DTGVSQNPRHKITKRGQNVTFRCDPISEHNRLYWYRQTLGQGPEFLTYFQNEAQLEKSRLLSDRFSAERPKGSFSTLEIQRTEQGDSAMYLCASPPLRDLEGAGELFFGEGSRLTVL.

The chain is built from TRBV11-3 and TRBJ2-7; possible D gene TRBD1, 6 bases. There are 14 residues in the CDR3. Deletions cut 5 bases from V and 6 bases from J, with 17 bases between. Germline V lookup: CDR1 SGHNT, CDR2 YENEEA. The CDR3 reads CASSLHPTGSEQYF. CDR3 bases: TGTGCCAGCAGCCTCCACCCCACAGGGAGCGAGCAGTACTTC.

CDR3 protein: CASSFSGAYNEQFF. The CDR3 region has the DNA TGTGCCAGCAGCTTCAGCGGGGCATACAATGAGCAGTTCTTC. The chain uses TRBV7-9 and TRBJ2-1, with TRBD2 matching 7 bases. V lost 3 bases, J lost 4 bases, and 3 bases stayed unmatched. This CDR3 has 14 residues. Germline values: CDR1 SEHNR, CDR2 FQNEAQ (reference sequence). Variable domain in full (rest from reference TRBV7-9 and TRBJ2-1): DTGVSQNPRHKITKRGQNVTFRCDPISEHNRLYWYRQTLGQGPEFLTYFQNEAQLEKSRLLSDRFSAERPKGSFSTLEIQRTEQGDSAMYLCASSFSGAYNEQFFGPGTRLTVL.

The genes are TRBV6-6 and TRBJ2-7; 9 bases fit TRBD1. The germline V gene encodes CDR1 MNHNY and CDR2 SVGAGI (reference sequence). The CDR3 length is 16 residues. The J segment lost 3 bases and the V segment lost 5 bases, leaving 11 bases of the junction unmatched. The CDR3: CASSQNTGGAYYEQYF. CDR3 nucleotide sequence: TGTGCCAGCAGTCAAAATACAGGGGGCGCTTACTACGAGCAGTACTTC.

This rearrangement joins TRBV28 to TRBJ1-2; weak D call: TRBD1 (5 bases). The V end was cut by 2 bases, the J end by 7 bases, with 11 bases between. CDR3 length: 13 residues. In germline, CDR1 is MDHEN, CDR2 SYDVKM. The CDR3 loop is CASSLTQAGGYTF. In DNA form, the CDR3 reads TGTGCCAGCAGTTTAACACAGGCCGGTGGCTACACCTTC.

The chain links TRBV7-2 to TRBJ1-5, with 10 bases fitting TRBD1. Per germline, CDR1 SGHTA and CDR2 FQGNSA. The CDR3 totals 15 residues. Trimming at V came to 5 bases and at J to 5 bases, leaving 6 bases not matched to a gene. CDR3 bases: TGTGCCAGCAGCCCCGGGACAGGGGAATATCAGCCCCAGCATTTT. This sequence encodes CASSPGTGEYQPQHF.

This chain uses TRBV7-8 with TRBJ2-5, with 7 bases fitting TRBD1. V trimming: 4 bases; J trimming: 5 bases; junction bases outside the gene matches: 7. The CDR3 has 14 residues. CDR1 and CDR2 (germline): SGHVS, FQNEAQ. The CDR3 DNA reads as TGTGCCAGCAGCTCTCCAGGGGGTTGGGAGACCCAGTACTTC. This codes for CASSSPGGWETQYF.

V usage is TRBV7-8 and J usage is TRBJ2-5, with 11 bases identical to TRBD2. Trimming took 4 bases from V and 5 from J; bases not matched to a gene: 9. Germline values: CDR1 SGHVS, CDR2 FQNEAQ. This CDR3 comprises 16 residues. CDR3 sequence (DNA): TGTGCCAGCAGCTCTGTCCCGGGACTAGCGGAGGAGACCCAGTACTTC. Amino acids: CASSSVPGLAEETQYF. The full variable domain, its missing parts supplied by reference TRBV7-8 and TRBJ2-5, is GAGVSQSPRYKVAKRGQDVALRCDPISGHVSLFWYQQALGQGPEFLTYFQNEAQLDKSGLPSDRFFAERPEGSVSTLKIQRTQQEDSAVYLCASSSVPGLAEETQYFGPGTRLLVL.

The table lists this clone with a few counts. In DNA, the CDR3 is TGTGCCAGCAGTGAAAGGGGGATTTCGAATCAGCCCCAGCATTTT. Translated: CASSERGISNQPQHF. V gene TRBV2 combines with J gene TRBJ1-5; TRBD1 is a possible D gene (6 bases). CDR1 and CDR2 (germline): SNHLY, FYNNEI. Trimming removed 2 bases at V and 4 bases at J, with 12 bases between. This CDR3 is built from 15 residues.

The CDR3 is CASRRDLSYNEQFF. CDR3 DNA: TGTGCCAGCAGGAGGGACTTATCCTACAATGAGCAGTTCTTC. This rearrangement joins TRBV6-1 to TRBJ2-1; weak D call: TRBD2 (6 bases). The CDR3 length is 14 residues. Trimming left V 6 bases short and J 1 base short, with 10 bases between. Germline loops: CDR1 MNHNS, CDR2 SASEGT.

This clone occurred a few times. The J gene is TRBJ1-1, the V gene TRBV5-1, with D unclear. Trimming took off 7 bases at V and 5 bases at J, with 9 bases between the two ends. CDR1 and CDR2 (germline): SGHRS, YFSETQ. This CDR3 has 11 residues. The CDR3 loop is CASPLRTEAFF. CDR3 DNA sequence: TGCGCCAGCCCCCTGAGGACTGAAGCTTTCTTT.

J is TRBJ2-5 and V is TRBV7-2; D might be TRBD1 or TRBD2, each matching 5 bases. Germline V gene lookup returns CDR1 SGHTA and CDR2 FQGNSA. The CDR3 length is 14 residues. V lost 5 bases and J 5 bases, leaving 15 bases between the germline ends. DNA of the CDR3: TGTGCCAGCAGCACCGGACACCGCGGGGAGACCCAGTACTTC. It encodes CASSTGHRGETQYF.